This TCR beta chain stems from a study of T cells after posttransplantation cyclophosphamide. Study outcomes and limitations: Donor-recipient repertoire similarity was low at 1-2 months, rising over year one. Recipient CMV seropositivity and CMV reactivation strongly tracked TRB clonality.

This CDR3 spans 14 amino acids. The J segment lost 4 bases and the V segment lost 3 bases, leaving 6 bases of the junction unmatched. The germline V gene has CDR1 SGHRS and CDR2 YFSETQ. Here immunoSEQ multiplex PCR was the method, and the copy in TCRdb shows in-frame clones only, minus some. Observed in the sample are roughly 45,000 clones, none of them singletons. This clone was detected ten times or more. The antigen is undetermined. This related bone marrow graft donor gave peripheral blood on the day of marrow donation. The sequence was obtained from a man in his forties or fifties in good health, CMV-negative, and a related stem cell transplant donor. The material sequenced was PBMCs. The V and J genes are TRBV5-1 and TRBJ2-7, with 8 bases lining up with TRBD2. DNA of the CDR3: TGCGCCAGCAGCTATCGGGGGGGGGTATACGAGCAGTACTTC. Protein: CASSYRGGVYEQYF.